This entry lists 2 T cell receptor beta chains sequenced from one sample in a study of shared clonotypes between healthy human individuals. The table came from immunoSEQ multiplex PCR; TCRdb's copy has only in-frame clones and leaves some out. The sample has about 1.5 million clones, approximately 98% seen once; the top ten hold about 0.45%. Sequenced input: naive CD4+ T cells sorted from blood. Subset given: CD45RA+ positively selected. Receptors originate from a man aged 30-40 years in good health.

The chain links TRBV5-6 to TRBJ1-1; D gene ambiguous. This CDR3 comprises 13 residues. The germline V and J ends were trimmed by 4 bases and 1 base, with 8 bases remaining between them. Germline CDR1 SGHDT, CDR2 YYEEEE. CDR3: CASSLAANTEAFF. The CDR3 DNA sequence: TGTGCCAGCAGCCTCGCAGCGAACACTGAAGCTTTCTTT.

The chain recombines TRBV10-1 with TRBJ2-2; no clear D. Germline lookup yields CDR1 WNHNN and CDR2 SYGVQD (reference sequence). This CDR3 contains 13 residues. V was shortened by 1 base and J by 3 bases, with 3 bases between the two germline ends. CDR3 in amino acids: CASSEFDTGELFF. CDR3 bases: TGCGCCAGCAGTGAGTTCGACACCGGGGAGCTGTTTTTT.